The sequence of this TCR beta chain was determined in a study of beta chain features in type 1 diabetes. Expressed TCRB transcripts were sequenced, since all the RNA that had been isolated was reverse transcribed. This table comes from immunoSEQ multiplex PCR, and its TCRdb copy is limited to in-frame clones, with some not included. In the table there are around 400,000 clones, roughly 12% of which are singletons. As to this clone: Its antigen is undetermined. The identical CDR3 is also encoded by other nucleotide sequences in the sample.

Study-wide points: cDNA-based reads could over-represent cells with high TCR expression. It was among patients, rather than healthy donors, that naive, central memory and Treg TCRB repertoires appeared more similar. Individuals with type 1 diabetes displayed fewer insertions and more deletions at VDJ junctions.

This CDR3 is built from 15 residues. CDR1 and CDR2 (germline): SGHTA, FQGNSA. The V end was cut by 0 bases, the J end by 1 base, with 9 bases between. The receptor's source is a man aged 18 to 35 in good health. The chain is built from TRBV7-2 and TRBJ1-2; TRBD1 is a possible D gene (5 bases). Material: naive CD4+ T cells from blood. CDR3: CASSLAPGLNYGYTF. Written as DNA, the CDR3 is TGTGCCAGCAGCTTAGCTCCAGGGCTTAACTATGGCTACACCTTC. Supplemented by reference TRBV7-2 and TRBJ1-2, the full variable domain reads GAGVSQSPSNKVTEKGKDVELRCDPISGHTALYWYRQSLGQGLEFLIYFQGNSAPDKSGLPSDRFSAERTGGSVSTLTIQRTQQEDSAVYLCASSLAPGLNYGYTFGSGTRLTVV.